This TCR beta chain was retrieved from a study of shared clonotypes between healthy human individuals. Study-level background: CD4 naive cells filled three plates per donor, CD4 memory three, CD8 naive two and CD8 memory one. Study-level points and caveats: The four-donor shared clonotypes exceeded non-shared clonotypes in generation probability, with non-shared ones scoring lower. Among four donors, approximately 5% of naive CD4 clonotypes were found in common.

A word on this clone: Its specificity is unknown.

Original data processing: Filtering differed for immunoSEQ, which gave only junction sequences without quality scores. TCRdb's copy holds only in-frame clones and misses some; the assay was immunoSEQ multiplex PCR. V, J and clone size are those of that table, while D and trimming were read from the DNA. The sample includes about 230,000 clones, approximately 65% seen only once; the top ten take 8.5% to 14%. Trimming removed 1 base from V and 8 bases from J, with 21 bases in between. The CDR3 has 16 amino acids. Germline V lookup: CDR1 SGHVS, CDR2 FNYEAQ. The TCR originated in a man aged 25-45 years in good health. The sample was memory CD4+ T cells sorted from blood. Subset in this sample: CD45RA-negative fraction. This chain connects TRBV7-6 to TRBJ2-7, with D perhaps TRBD2 (7 bases). This CDR3 reads CASSLVGGPTEIQQYF. Written as DNA, the CDR3 is TGTGCCAGCAGCTTAGTCGGGGGGCCTACGGAGATTCAGCAGTACTTC.